The 18 T cell receptor beta chains in this list originate from one sample, sequenced in a study of cytomegalovirus exposure and HLA in healthy donors. Researchers ran the PCR with 60 Vbeta and 13 Jbeta primers. The table came from immunoSEQ multiplex PCR; TCRdb's copy has only in-frame clones and leaves some out. The sample includes 150,000 to 200,000 clones, under 90% of them seen just once. Sample: PBMCs. The receptors originated from a man aged 30 to 39 in good health and CMV-seropositive.

The genes are TRBV27 and TRBJ1-4, with 7 nucleotides matching TRBD1. Trimming cost V 5 bases and J 7 bases; bases outside gene matches: 16. Germline CDR1 is MNHEY and CDR2 is SMNVEV (reference sequence). The CDR3 runs 17 residues. The CDR3 region is CASSKRGQFWRGEKLFF. DNA for the CDR3: TGTGCCAGCAGTAAGAGGGGACAGTTTTGGAGGGGTGAAAAACTGTTTTTT.

This clone was detected a few times. The V gene is TRBV27, the J gene TRBJ1-5; 8 bases map to TRBD1. Trimming cost V 4 bases and J 6 bases; bases outside gene matches: 8. The CDR3 spans 15 residues. The germline V gene has CDR1 MNHEY and CDR2 SMNVEV (reference sequence). CDR3 sequence (DNA): TGTGCCAGCAGTTCCTCAGGACAGGGTGCTCAGCCCCAGCATTTT. Protein product: CASSSSGQGAQPQHF.

The chain uses TRBV5-1 and TRBJ1-6, with 10 bases fitting TRBD1. Germline-derived CDR1 and CDR2 are SGHRS and YFSETQ. This CDR3 spans 15 amino acids. The junction had 6 bases not matched to a gene; V was cut back by 1 base and J by 11 bases. The CDR3 sequence: CASSLTRQGATPLHF. In DNA, the CDR3 is TGCGCCAGCAGCTTGACCAGACAGGGGGCTACACCCCTCCACTTT.

This CDR3 is CASSLGGEAGYTF. The CDR3, as DNA: TGTGCCAGCAGCCTAGGGGGGGAGGCTGGCTACACCTTC. The chain carries TRBV7-3 and TRBJ1-2, with a tentative D call TRBD1 (6 bases). The CDR3 consists of 13 residues. V lost 5 bases and J 7 bases, leaving 14 bases between the germline ends. Germline CDR1 reads SGHTA; CDR2 reads FQGTGA. The full variable domain, completed using reference TRBV7-3 and TRBJ1-2, is GAGVSQTPSNKVTEKGKYVELRCDPISGHTALYWYRQSLGQGPEFLIYFQGTGAADDSGLPNDRFFAVRPEGSVSTLKIQRTERGDSAVYLCASSLGGEAGYTFGSGTRLTVV.

The table lists this clone with a few counts. The chain combines TRBV28 with TRBJ2-4, with 8 bases that match TRBD1. The ends lost 6 bases at V and 2 bases at J; junction bases unmatched: 9. This CDR3 spans 16 amino acids. CDR1 and CDR2 (germline): MDHEN, SYDVKM. CDR3: CASSNRTGTSKNIQYF. The CDR3 coding sequence is TGTGCCAGCAGCAACAGGACAGGGACCTCCAAAAACATTCAGTACTTC. Supplemented by reference TRBV28 and TRBJ2-4, the full variable domain reads DVKVTQSSRYLVKRTGEKVFLECVQDMDHENMFWYRQDPGLGLRLIYFSYDVKMKEKGDIPEGYSVSREKKERFSLILESASTNQTSMYLCASSNRTGTSKNIQYFGAGTRLSVL.

The J gene is TRBJ2-7, the V gene TRBV6-5, with 9 nucleotides matching TRBD1. The ends lost 7 bases at V and 3 bases at J; junction bases unmatched: 4. This CDR3 region has 13 residues. The germline V gene has CDR1 MNHEY and CDR2 SVGAGI. As DNA, the CDR3 is TGTGCCAGCACCCGGGACAGGGACTACGAGCAGTACTTC. This encodes CASTRDRDYEQYF.

The V and J genes are TRBV2 and TRBJ2-2; 7 positions agree with TRBD2. In germline, CDR1 is SNHLY, CDR2 FYNNEI. V was clipped by 6 bases and J by 11 bases; unmatched bases: 12. The CDR3 sequence is 14 residues long. As DNA, the CDR3 is TGTGCCAGCAGCACCCGGGAGGCAGGGCGAGAGCTGTTTTTT. This sequence encodes CASSTREAGRELFF. Together with reference TRBV2 and TRBJ2-2, the CDR3 gives the full variable domain: EPEVTQTPSHQVTQMGQEVILRCVPISNHLYFYWYRQILGQKVEFLVSFYNNEISEKSEIFDDQFSVERPDGSNFTLKIRSTKLEDSAMYFCASSTREAGRELFFGEGSRLTVL.

The chain combines TRBV10-1 with TRBJ2-7; possibly TRBD2 for D (5 bases). The germline V and J ends were trimmed by 8 bases and 3 bases, with 11 bases remaining between them. Germline CDR1 WNHNN, CDR2 SYGVQD (reference sequence). CDR3 length: 12 amino acids. The CDR3 is CASQSGDYEQYF. The CDR3 DNA reads as TGCGCCAGCCAAAGCGGAGACTACGAGCAGTACTTC.

This sequence joins TRBV2 and TRBJ1-1, with D perhaps matching TRBD1 (5 bases). Germline V gene lookup returns CDR1 SNHLY and CDR2 FYNNEI. This CDR3 region has 18 residues. V lost 0 bases to trimming and J lost 1 base, with 18 bases between them. CDR3 nucleotide sequence: TGTGCCAGCAGTGAAGCGCTTGGTTGGGTCAGGGAGAACACTGAAGCTTTCTTT. It is translated as CASSEALGWVRENTEAFF.

The table lists this clone with a count of one. The gene calls are TRBV30 and TRBJ2-7; 8 positions agree with TRBD1. The V gene end was trimmed by 5 bases and the J gene end by 0 bases; junction bases not matched to a gene: 9. Germline V gene lookup returns CDR1 GTSNPN and CDR2 SVGIG (reference sequence). The CDR3 has 15 residues. DNA of the CDR3: TGTGCCTGGGGGTTGGGACAGGCTACCTCCTACGAGCAGTACTTC. Protein sequence: CAWGLGQATSYEQYF.

The chain links TRBV5-1 to TRBJ1-1; 8 positions agree with TRBD1. V trimming: 3 bases; J trimming: 1 base; junction bases outside the gene matches: 8. Germline-derived CDR1 and CDR2 are SGHRS and YFSETQ. CDR3 size: 16 residues. CDR3 in amino acids: CASSSRTGTGNTEAFF. In DNA, the CDR3 is TGCGCCAGCAGCTCCAGAACCGGGACAGGGAACACTGAAGCTTTCTTT.

This chain uses TRBV2 with TRBJ1-4; D is unclear. CDR1 and CDR2 (germline): SNHLY, FYNNEI. The CDR3 is made up of 13 amino acids. The V gene lost 8 bases and the J gene lost 8 bases, with 15 bases spanning the gap. CDR3 sequence: CASVLTMSEKLFF. The CDR3 DNA reads TGTGCCAGCGTCCTGACAATGAGCGAAAAACTGTTTTTT. Full variable domain (outside the CDR3, taken from reference TRBV2 and TRBJ1-4): EPEVTQTPSHQVTQMGQEVILRCVPISNHLYFYWYRQILGQKVEFLVSFYNNEISEKSEIFDDQFSVERPDGSNFTLKIRSTKLEDSAMYFCASVLTMSEKLFFGSGTQLSVL.

This sequence joins TRBV2 and TRBJ2-1, with 15 positions matching TRBD2. Per the germline V gene, CDR1 is SNHLY and CDR2 is FYNNEI. Trimming at V came to 9 bases and at J to 7 bases, leaving 7 bases not matched to a gene. The CDR3 covers 15 residues. The CDR3 bases are TGTGCCAGTAAAGGACTAGCGGGGGGGTCGAATGAGCAGTTCTTC. Amino acids: CASKGLAGGSNEQFF.

This chain joins TRBV28 and TRBJ2-1, with 9 nucleotides matching TRBD2. Germline V lookup: CDR1 MDHEN, CDR2 SYDVKM. The ends lost 5 bases at V and 4 bases at J; junction bases unmatched: 6. This CDR3 region has 15 residues. CDR3 bases: TGTGCCAGCAGTCCTCGGACTAGCGAGTACAATGAGCAGTTCTTC. It specifies CASSPRTSEYNEQFF.

V is TRBV19 and J is TRBJ1-2; D is undetermined. Deletions cut 3 bases from V and 2 bases from J, with 16 bases between. The germline V gene encodes CDR1 LNHDA and CDR2 SQIVND (reference sequence). The CDR3 sequence is 16 residues long. CDR3 sequence (DNA): TGTGCCAGTAGTATTCAGCTTGGCAGGTTAAACTATGGCTACACCTTC. Translated, it gives CASSIQLGRLNYGYTF.

The chain recombines TRBV2 with TRBJ2-3, with D perhaps matching TRBD2 (6 bases). Germline V gives CDR1 SNHLY, CDR2 FYNNEI. CDR3 length: 15 residues. Trimming left V 4 bases short and J 0 bases short, with 11 bases between. CDR3 in amino acids: CASSVAEKSTDTQYF. CDR3 in DNA: TGTGCCAGCAGTGTAGCGGAGAAGAGCACAGATACGCAGTATTTT.

This clone was found a few times. The chain recombines TRBV19 with TRBJ1-2, with D uncertain. The germline V gene has CDR1 LNHDA and CDR2 SQIVND (reference sequence). V dropped 1 base and J dropped 11 bases, with 14 bases sitting between them. The CDR3 loop spans 13 amino acids. CDR3 bases: TGTGCCAGTAGTATAGGGGTACAGACCACTTACACCTTC. Translation gives CASSIGVQTTYTF.

This chain connects TRBV19 to TRBJ1-5; 9 bases agree with TRBD1. The CDR3 is made up of 20 amino acids. CDR1 and CDR2 (germline): LNHDA, SQIVND (reference sequence). Losses at the gene ends were 7 bases for V and 3 bases for J; bases not matched to a gene: 22. The CDR3 spells CASMITVLGQGHSDNQPQHF. CDR3 DNA sequence: TGTGCCAGTATGATAACGGTTTTGGGACAGGGTCATTCTGACAATCAGCCCCAGCATTTT.